These 26 T cell receptor beta chains came from one sample sequenced in a study of human T cells and chemical hapten exposure. Time point noted: pre-sensitization, week 0. Treatment denoted: therapeutic diphenylcyclopropenone sensitization with weekly scalp DPC. TCRdb reanalysed the RACE reads using MiXCR and keeps one entry per CDR3 protein. The table includes about 270,000 distinct CDR3 sequences, 7.5% to 9% detected once. The specimen comprised whole blood, sampled in connection with sensitization to the hapten diphenylcyclopropenone (DPC). Receptors were obtained from a young man with alopecia areata. Some clones in this sample may be carry-over from other donors' samples.

The rearrangement uses TRBV28 and TRBJ1-6; D not certain. V dropped 2 bases and J dropped 7 bases, with 15 bases sitting between them. Per the germline V gene, CDR1 is MDHEN and CDR2 is SYDVKM. The CDR3 loop spans 16 amino acids. This chain's CDR3 is CASSLIALHFNSPLHF. CDR3 DNA sequence: TGTGCCAGCAGTTTAATTGCCCTGCACTTCAATTCACCCCTCCACTTT.

The J gene is TRBJ1-5, the V gene TRBV7-2, with unresolved D. With 3 bases removed from V and 1 base from J, the gap between germline ends came to 7 bases. Germline V gives CDR1 SGHTA, CDR2 FQGNSA. The CDR3 has 14 amino acids. CDR3 residues: CASSLQLSNQPQHF. For the CDR3, the DNA is TGTGCCAGCAGCTTGCAGCTCAGCAATCAGCCCCAGCATTTT.

A few counts support this clonotype. This sequence joins TRBV28 and TRBJ2-3; D may match TRBD1 or TRBD2 (5 bases each). This CDR3 region has 17 residues. Germline V gene lookup returns CDR1 MDHEN and CDR2 SYDVKM. V lost 6 bases, J lost 2 bases, and 21 bases lay in between. DNA of the CDR3: TGTGCCAGCAGAGGACGGGACGCCCTTTTAATCACAGATACGCAGTATTTT. Amino acid sequence: CASRGRDALLITDTQYF.

This chain uses TRBV12-3 or TRBV12-4 with TRBJ1-4; D call uncertain. V was cut by 2 bases and J by 4 bases, with 17 bases left in between. The CDR3 is 17 amino acids. The CDR3 DNA reads TGTGCCAGCAGTTTAAAAGGGTCCGACGCATATAATGAAAAACTGTTTTTT. This encodes CASSLKGSDAYNEKLFF.

This clonotype was observed a few times. The V gene is TRBV24-1, the J gene TRBJ2-1; D ambiguous. This CDR3 has 16 amino acids. Germline V gene sequence: CDR1 KGHDR, CDR2 SFDVKD. The germline V and J ends were trimmed by 6 bases and 6 bases, with 20 bases remaining between them. In nucleotides, the CDR3 is TGTGCCACCAGTCCCTCCGACCGAAACCCGGGCAATGAGCAGTTCTTC. This encodes CATSPSDRNPGNEQFF.

The chain couples TRBV12-3 or TRBV12-4 to TRBJ2-2; 11 nucleotides match TRBD1. Trimming cost V 5 bases and J 4 bases; bases outside gene matches: 6. The CDR3 contains 16 residues. The CDR3 DNA sequence: TGTGCCAGCAGTCGATGGGACAGGGGGGGCACCGGGGAGCTGTTTTTT. Encoded protein: CASSRWDRGGTGELFF.

About this clonotype: Germline and junction disagree at one end, which may indicate a read error. The gene calls are TRBV4-3 and TRBJ2-7; no firm D call. The CDR3 runs to 14 residues. The V gene's germline CDR1 is LGHNA and CDR2 YSLEER. CDR3 DNA sequence: TGCGCCAGCAGCCAAGAGCTCGAGTTCTACGGGCAGTACTTC. The encoded protein is CASSQELEFYGQYF.

This clonotype was seen repeatedly, ten times or more. The CDR3 DNA sequence: TGCGCCAGCAGCCGACATACTCCAGATTCCACTGGAAACACCATATATTTT. Protein sequence: CASSRHTPDSTGNTIYF. J is TRBJ1-3 and V is TRBV4-1; no firm D call. The CDR3 is 17 amino acids. Germline lookup yields CDR1 MGHRA and CDR2 YSYEKL. The V end lost 4 bases, the J end lost 2 bases, and 18 bases lay between the germline ends.

The V and J genes are TRBV20-1 and TRBJ2-7; 7 bases match TRBD2. In germline, CDR1 is DFQATT, CDR2 SNEGSKA (reference sequence). CDR3 length equals 16 residues. V lost 2 bases and J lost 5; bases outside the gene matches: 15. As DNA, the CDR3 is TGCAGTGCTAGACCTCCCGGCGGGGTTGGGGGGGACGAGCAGTACTTC. It translates to CSARPPGGVGGDEQYF.

The chain carries TRBV27 and TRBJ2-1; the match to TRBD2 covers 7 bases. J lost 6 bases, V lost 7 bases, and 6 bases had no gene match. Per the germline V gene, CDR1 is MNHEY and CDR2 is SMNVEV (reference sequence). There are 13 residues in the CDR3. CDR3 sequence (DNA): TGTGCCAGCATCTCCGGGACTATCAATGAGCAGTTCTTC. This sequence encodes CASISGTINEQFF.

Only a few counts were recorded for this clonotype. The J gene is TRBJ1-1, the V gene TRBV29-1, with 7 bases aligning to TRBD1. The CDR3 is made up of 13 amino acids. V dropped 4 bases and J dropped 2; count of bases not matched to a gene: 4. Germline V lookup: CDR1 SQVTM, CDR2 ANQGSEA. This CDR3 is CSVAAGGNTEAFF. The CDR3 DNA reads as TGCAGCGTTGCTGCAGGGGGAAACACTGAAGCTTTCTTT.

This clonotype was detected a few times. The chain carries TRBV7-9 and TRBJ2-5; D is perhaps TRBD1 or TRBD2 (6 bases each). Trimming stripped 1 base from V and 5 bases from J, with 11 bases between. The CDR3 covers 14 residues. CDR1 SEHNR and CDR2 FQNEAQ come from the germline V gene (reference sequence). CDR3 nucleotide sequence: TGTGCCAGCAGCTTAGATGGGGGGCTCGAGACCCAGTACTTC. This codes for CASSLDGGLETQYF.

This clonotype turned up a few times. This chain joins TRBV27 and TRBJ1-1; the D is unclear. V was trimmed by 3 bases and J by 4 bases, leaving 15 bases between them. Germline V CDR1 and CDR2: MNHEY, SMNVEV (reference sequence). The CDR3 runs 15 residues. Written as DNA, the CDR3 is TGTGCCAGCAGTTTTGAGGGTTTATGGGCCACTGAAGCTTTCTTT. Translation gives CASSFEGLWATEAFF.

This clonotype was detected only a few times. The J gene is TRBJ2-3, the V gene TRBV12-3 or TRBV12-4; D is possibly TRBD2 (6 bases). V was shortened by 5 bases and J by 2 bases, with 23 bases between the two germline ends. This CDR3 spans 18 amino acids. The CDR3 is CASSDWVRARGNTDTQYF. CDR3 sequence (DNA): TGTGCCAGCAGTGACTGGGTAAGGGCCCGGGGGAACACAGATACGCAGTATTTT.

The V call is TRBV27, the J call TRBJ2-1; 9 positions agree with TRBD1. With 5 bases clipped from V and 1 base from J, the junction kept 0 bases outside the gene matches. The CDR3 is 14 amino acids. The germline V gene has CDR1 MNHEY and CDR2 SMNVEV (reference sequence). CDR3 amino acids: CASSGTGSYNEQFF. Here the CDR3 DNA reads TGTGCCAGCAGTGGGACAGGGTCCTACAATGAGCAGTTCTTC.

There are a few counts of this clonotype. V and J are TRBV3-1 and TRBJ1-2, with D unclear. The CDR3 totals 16 residues. Germline V lookup: CDR1 LGHDT, CDR2 YNNKEL (reference sequence). Trimming took 4 bases from V and 2 from J, leaving 17 bases between them. The CDR3 sequence: CASSPDSGVPNYGYTF. CDR3 nucleotides: TGTGCCAGCAGCCCCGATAGTGGGGTCCCGAACTATGGCTACACCTTC.

The table lists this clonotype with a few counts. This chain joins TRBV6-1 and TRBJ2-1; no clear D gene. V was shortened by 1 base and J by 1 base, with 5 bases between the two germline ends. CDR3 size: 14 residues. Per the germline V gene, CDR1 is MNHNS and CDR2 is SASEGT. CDR3 DNA sequence: TGTGCCAGCAGTGAAGTTGGTTCCTACAATGAGCAGTTCTTC. Translated: CASSEVGSYNEQFF.

The chain couples TRBV6-6 to TRBJ1-5; D might be TRBD1 (5 bases). V was cut by 0 bases and J by 0 bases, with 15 bases left in between. This CDR3 spans 18 amino acids. The germline CDR1 and CDR2 sequences are MNHNY and SVGAGI (reference sequence). The CDR3 region has the DNA TGTGCCAGCAGTTACTCGAGGGACCTTGAATATAGCAATCAGCCCCAGCATTTT. Residues: CASSYSRDLEYSNQPQHF.

This clonotype was observed at least ten times. The chain links TRBV5-4 to TRBJ1-2; D ambiguous. The germline V gene encodes CDR1 SGHNT and CDR2 YYREEE (reference sequence). The CDR3 is 14 amino acids. V gave up 4 bases and J gave up 2 bases, with 12 bases separating them. Written as DNA, the CDR3 is TGTGCCAGCAGCGCCGTGGAGGGCAACTATGGCTACACCTTC. Its protein is CASSAVEGNYGYTF.

The rearrangement uses TRBV7-3 and TRBJ1-1; D gene ambiguous. Trimming shortened V by 7 bases and J by 1 base, and 10 bases separated the two germline ends. Per germline, CDR1 SGHTA and CDR2 FQGTGA. The CDR3 has 13 amino acids. The chain's CDR3 is CASMVRQNTEAFF. In DNA, the CDR3 is TGTGCCAGCATGGTCCGGCAGAACACTGAAGCTTTCTTT.

This clonotype was counted at least ten times. The rearrangement joins TRBV28 to TRBJ2-7; 9 nucleotides align to TRBD1. Germline V CDR1 and CDR2: MDHEN, SYDVKM. The CDR3 contains 16 residues. The J segment lost 3 bases and the V segment lost 3 bases, leaving 9 bases of the junction unmatched. The CDR3 nucleotides are TGTGCCAGCAGTTTCTGGGGGGGACAGGGAGACTACGAGCAGTACTTC. It yields the protein CASSFWGGQGDYEQYF.

The chain joins TRBV29-1 to TRBJ2-1; D not certain. CDR3 length: 13 amino acids. V lost 6 bases to trimming and J lost 6 bases, with 15 bases between them. The germline V gene encodes CDR1 SQVTM and CDR2 ANQGSEA. The CDR3 nucleotides are TGCAGCGTGGCCATCCCCGACCGCAATGAGCAGTTCTTC. It specifies CSVAIPDRNEQFF.

This sequence joins TRBV6-2 or TRBV6-3 and TRBJ2-5; D not certain. This CDR3 comprises 14 residues. The germline V and J ends were trimmed by 5 bases and 6 bases, with 16 bases remaining between them. CDR1 is MNHEY, CDR2 SVGEGT, per germline. The CDR3 bases are TGTGCCAGCAGTACCTCGGAAGGGCGGCAGACCCAGTACTTC. Translated, it gives CASSTSEGRQTQYF.

The chain has TRBV7-2 and TRBJ2-1; D unresolved. This CDR3 comprises 15 residues. Germline CDR1 reads SGHTA; CDR2 reads FQGNSA. V shed 6 bases and J shed 2 bases, with 14 bases lying between them. The CDR3 region is CASRLTLETYNEQFF. The CDR3 DNA follows: TGTGCCAGCAGATTGACATTGGAAACCTACAATGAGCAGTTCTTC. The full variable domain, completed using reference TRBV7-2 and TRBJ2-1, is GAGVSQSPSNKVTEKGKDVELRCDPISGHTALYWYRQSLGQGLEFLIYFQGNSAPDKSGLPSDRFSAERTGGSVSTLTIQRTQQEDSAVYLCASRLTLETYNEQFFGPGTRLTVL.

This clonotype was picked up a small number of times. The rearrangement joins TRBV12-5 to TRBJ1-2; D call uncertain. Looked up from germline, CDR1 is LGHNT and CDR2 is FRNRAP. This CDR3 is built from 14 residues. V was trimmed by 2 bases and J by 6 bases, leaving 13 bases between them. In DNA, the CDR3 is TGTGCTAGTGGTTTGTCCCCGGAGAGTCATGGCTACACCTTC. Translating it yields CASGLSPESHGYTF.

The chain is built from TRBV20-1 and TRBJ1-1, with 9 bases lining up with TRBD1. Per the germline V gene, CDR1 is DFQATT and CDR2 is SNEGSKA (reference sequence). CDR3 size: 13 residues. J lost 7 bases, V lost 1 base, and 4 bases had no gene match. The CDR3 region has the DNA TGCAGTGCTAGAGTGGGGGACAGGGATGAAGCTTTCTTT. Its protein product is CSARVGDRDEAFF.